What follows are 18 T cell receptor beta chains derived from one specimen sequenced in a study of blood T cell repertoires in COVID-19. The method was immunoSEQ multiplex PCR; TCRdb's version includes in-frame clones alone and lacks a portion of them. The profile shows some 270,000 clones, approximately 84% of them singletons. Source material: PBMCs or T cells enriched from blood (not recorded which). These receptors were taken from a woman aged 50 to 60 who had been exposed to COVID-19.

The chain couples TRBV29-1 to TRBJ2-3, with 7 nucleotides matching TRBD1. The CDR3 totals 14 residues. Germline V gene lookup returns CDR1 SQVTM and CDR2 ANQGSEA. With V trimmed by 8 bases and J by 4 bases, 12 bases remained unmatched. This CDR3 reads CSSSGGPGPDTQYF. Here the CDR3 DNA reads TGCAGCTCCTCAGGGGGACCAGGGCCAGATACGCAGTATTTT.

The DNA for the CDR3 is TGTGCCAGCAGCTTAAGAGGTCTTCAGCCCCAGCATTTT. This translates into CASSLRGLQPQHF. This chain links TRBV5-6 with TRBJ1-5; D gene ambiguous. The CDR3 is 13 amino acids. The V gene's germline CDR1 is SGHDT and CDR2 YYEEEE. Trimming removed 2 bases at V and 6 bases at J, with 9 bases between.

CDR3 sequence (DNA): TGTGCCAGCAGCGGACAGGGGGTCTATGGCTACACCTTC. This sequence encodes CASSGQGVYGYTF. The chain combines TRBV9 with TRBJ1-2, with 9 bases identical to TRBD1. V was pared by 3 bases and J by 4 bases, with 1 base of the junction left unmatched. This CDR3 is built from 13 residues. CDR1 is SGDLS, CDR2 YYNGEE, per germline.

CDR3 bases: TGTGCCAGCTCACCAATGAGTAACACTGAAGCTTTCTTT. Protein sequence: CASSPMSNTEAFF. The chain couples TRBV18 to TRBJ1-1; D is ambiguous. Looked up from germline, CDR1 is KGHSH and CDR2 is LQKENI. Trimming cost V 2 bases and J 2 bases, with 6 bases left between them. The CDR3 has 13 residues.

The CDR3 DNA reads TGTGCCAGCACTAAGGACAGGGTGGAGACCCAGTACTTC. This codes for CASTKDRVETQYF. V and J are TRBV6-5 and TRBJ2-5, with 8 bases identical to TRBD1. The CDR3 contains 13 residues. Losses at the gene ends were 7 bases for V and 5 bases for J; bases not matched to a gene: 6. Germline values: CDR1 MNHEY, CDR2 SVGAGI.

The rearrangement joins TRBV7-8 to TRBJ1-1; D remains ambiguous. The CDR3 is 13 residues long. From germline, CDR1 is SGHVS and CDR2 FQNEAQ. Trimming took off 0 bases at V and 1 base at J, with 3 bases between the two ends. CDR3 in amino acids: CASSLARNTEAFF. Written as DNA, the CDR3 is TGTGCCAGCAGCTTAGCGCGGAACACTGAAGCTTTCTTT.

The gene calls are TRBV3-1 (or the pseudogene TRBV3-2) and TRBJ2-2; D gene uncertain. This CDR3 comprises 14 residues. Trimming removed 5 bases from V and 3 bases from J, with 10 bases in between. CDR1 is LGHDT and CDR2 is YNNKEL in the germline V gene (reference sequence). The CDR3 reads CASSKTRDTGELFF. The CDR3 nucleotides are TGTGCCAGCAGCAAAACCCGGGACACCGGGGAGCTGTTTTTT.

The genes are TRBV27 and TRBJ2-3, with a tentative D call TRBD1 (6 bases). Per the germline V gene, CDR1 is MNHEY and CDR2 is SMNVEV (reference sequence). The CDR3 loop spans 14 amino acids. Trimming left V 3 bases short and J 4 bases short, with 11 bases between. The CDR3 coding sequence is TGTGCCAGCAGTTTCCAACAGGGTGCAGATACGCAGTATTTT. Translated: CASSFQQGADTQYF.

V is TRBV2 and J is TRBJ2-1; 11 bases agree with TRBD2. The CDR3 spans 13 residues. Germline CDR1 and CDR2: SNHLY and FYNNEI. J gave up 7 bases and V 8 bases, and 4 bases lay outside the gene matches. The chain's CDR3 is CASEGLAENEQFF. The CDR3 DNA is TGTGCCAGCGAGGGACTAGCGGAGAATGAGCAGTTCTTC.

The CDR3 DNA reads TGTGCCTGGAAAAGGACAGGGACTGTGGAAAAACTGTTTTTT. Amino acids: CAWKRTGTVEKLFF. The gene calls are TRBV30 and TRBJ1-4; TRBD1 matches at 8 bases. The germline CDR1 and CDR2 sequences are GTSNPN and SVGIG (reference sequence). V was pared by 4 bases and J by 8 bases, with 9 bases of the junction left unmatched. The CDR3 totals 14 residues.

J is TRBJ1-2 and V is TRBV13; the match to TRBD1 covers 8 bases. Trimming cost V 0 bases and J 8 bases; bases outside gene matches: 5. There are 14 residues in the CDR3. Germline CDR1 is PRHDT and CDR2 is FYEKMQ (reference sequence). The CDR3 bases are TGTGCCAGCAGCTTAGGTTCGGACAGGGAAGGCTACACCTTC. Protein product: CASSLGSDREGYTF.

The chain has TRBV10-3 and TRBJ1-3; D is uncertain. Trimming pared 2 bases from V and 2 bases from J, leaving 13 bases between. Germline V gene lookup returns CDR1 ENHRY and CDR2 SYGVKD. This CDR3 contains 16 residues. CDR3 nucleotide sequence: TGTGCCATCAGTGAGATCGGGGTTGTAGCTGGAAACACCATATATTTT. Its protein is CAISEIGVVAGNTIYF.

CDR3 region: CASSEFQGRTEAFF. The CDR3 DNA sequence: TGTGCCAGCAGTGAATTCCAGGGAAGAACTGAAGCTTTCTTT. The gene calls are TRBV2 and TRBJ1-1; perhaps TRBD1 as D (5 bases). This CDR3 has 14 amino acids. From germline, CDR1 is SNHLY and CDR2 FYNNEI. V was pared by 2 bases and J by 5 bases, with 12 bases between.

The CDR3 DNA follows: TGTGCCAGCAGCTTAGGCGATACCAGGGGATGGGACACTGAAGCTTTCTTT. It encodes CASSLGDTRGWDTEAFF. The gene calls are TRBV11-2 and TRBJ1-1; D possibly corresponds to TRBD1 (6 bases). Between the trimmed V and J ends, which lost 1 base and 3 bases, there was a span of 18 bases. Germline V gene sequence: CDR1 SGHAT, CDR2 FQNNGV. The CDR3 runs to 17 residues. The full variable domain, completed using reference TRBV11-2 and TRBJ1-1, is EAGVAQSPRYKIIEKRQSVAFWCNPISGHATLYWYQQILGQGPKLLIQFQNNGVVDDSQLPKDRFSAERLKGVDSTLKIQPAKLEDSAVYLCASSLGDTRGWDTEAFFGQGTRLTVV.

This clone was seen a single time. The rearrangement uses TRBV19 and TRBJ1-3; tentatively, D is TRBD1 (6 bases). Deletions cut 5 bases from V and 4 bases from J, with 12 bases between. Per the germline V gene, CDR1 is LNHDA and CDR2 is SQIVND (reference sequence). CDR3 length: 14 amino acids. As DNA, the CDR3 is TGTGCCAGTAGTCAACAGGGCTCGGGAAACACCATATATTTT. It yields the protein CASSQQGSGNTIYF.

This clone was recorded once. This sequence joins TRBV19 and TRBJ1-5; a weak D match, TRBD1 (5 bases). Between the trimmed V and J ends, which lost 5 bases and 7 bases, there was a span of 12 bases. The CDR3 loop spans 13 amino acids. Germline CDR1 reads LNHDA; CDR2 reads SQIVND (reference sequence). In DNA, the CDR3 is TGTGCCAGTAGTGCCATAAACAGGCAGCCCCAGCATTTT. Residues: CASSAINRQPQHF.

V is TRBV6-1 and J is TRBJ1-3; 7 bases line up with TRBD1. The V gene end was trimmed by 3 bases and the J gene end by 3 bases; junction bases not matched to a gene: 5. Germline CDR1 reads MNHNS; CDR2 reads SASEGT. The CDR3 contains 15 residues. The CDR3 region has the DNA TGTGCCAGCAGTGAGGAGGGGGCAGGTGGAAACACCATATATTTT. Its translation: CASSEEGAGGNTIYF.

The chain uses TRBV3-1 (or the pseudogene TRBV3-2) and TRBJ2-7, with a tentative D call TRBD2 (6 bases). The V end was cut by 4 bases, the J end by 6 bases, with 16 bases between. The length of the CDR3 is 14 residues. Looked up from germline, CDR1 is LGHDT and CDR2 is YNNKEL (reference sequence). CDR3 DNA: TGTGCCAGCAGCCGCCAGGACTACCTTAGCGAGCAGTACTTC. Protein: CASSRQDYLSEQYF.